This entry lists 17 T cell receptor beta chains sequenced from one sample in a study of T cells in tuberculosis. TCRdb's table, derived via immunoSEQ multiplex PCR, lists solely in-frame clones and lacks some. The table has about 44,000 clones, 90% to 95% seen once. The sample was PBMCs. The receptors shown here come from a donor aged 10 to 29 with latent tuberculosis or without tuberculosis infection.

This chain joins TRBV6-5 and TRBJ2-7; 7 nucleotides agree with TRBD2. The CDR3 is 14 amino acids. The junction had 4 bases not matched to a gene; V was cut back by 3 bases and J by 2 bases. The V gene's germline CDR1 is MNHEY and CDR2 SVGAGI. DNA for the CDR3: TGTGCCAGCAGTTATGACGCGGGAGCCTACGAGCAGTACTTC. This sequence encodes CASSYDAGAYEQYF.

The chain is built from TRBV2 and TRBJ1-1; 7 bases are a match to TRBD1. Germline lookup yields CDR1 SNHLY and CDR2 FYNNEI. V lost 1 base to trimming and J lost 5 bases; unmatched junction nucleotides: 4. The CDR3 sequence is 14 residues long. The CDR3 DNA reads as TGTGCCAGCAGTGAAGAGGCGACAGGGACTGAAGCTTTCTTT. It is translated as CASSEEATGTEAFF.

The chain recombines TRBV9 with TRBJ2-3; the D is unclear. Per the germline V gene, CDR1 is SGDLS and CDR2 is YYNGEE. This CDR3 has 13 amino acids. V was trimmed by 1 base and J by 6 bases, leaving 9 bases between them. CDR3 nucleotide sequence: TGTGCCAGCAGCGTATCTACGGTGGATACGCAGTATTTT. Residues: CASSVSTVDTQYF.

The V and J genes are TRBV18 and TRBJ2-1, with TRBD1 matching 8 bases. Trimming at V came to 6 bases and at J to 2 bases, leaving 3 bases not matched to a gene. The germline V gene encodes CDR1 KGHSH and CDR2 LQKENI. The CDR3 is 14 residues long. CDR3 DNA sequence: TGTGCCAGCTCGAGACAGGGGCCCTACAATGAGCAGTTCTTC. Its protein product is CASSRQGPYNEQFF.

The chain carries TRBV15 and TRBJ2-7, with D maybe TRBD2 (5 bases). CDR1 is LNHNV and CDR2 is YYDKDF in the germline V gene (reference sequence). The CDR3 runs to 13 residues. Between the trimmed V and J ends, which lost 8 bases and 5 bases, there was a span of 16 bases. The CDR3 sequence is CATHQGRGNEQYF. The CDR3 DNA sequence: TGTGCCACCCATCAAGGGCGAGGGAACGAGCAGTACTTC.

The chain carries TRBV7-2 and TRBJ1-3; D perhaps matches TRBD1 (5 bases). Trimming took off 6 bases at V and 2 bases at J, with 8 bases between the two ends. CDR3 length equals 13 residues. Germline V gene data show CDR1 as SGHTA and CDR2 as FQGNSA. CDR3 protein: CASRQGPGNTIYF. For the CDR3, the DNA is TGTGCCAGCAGGCAGGGCCCTGGAAACACCATATATTTT. The variable domain in full, completed from reference TRBV7-2 and TRBJ1-3, reads GAGVSQSPSNKVTEKGKDVELRCDPISGHTALYWYRQSLGQGLEFLIYFQGNSAPDKSGLPSDRFSAERTGGSVSTLTIQRTQQEDSAVYLCASRQGPGNTIYFGEGSWLTVV.

The chain has TRBV27 and TRBJ2-2; possible D gene TRBD2, 7 bases. V shed 2 bases and J shed 6 bases, with 13 bases lying between them. The CDR3 spans 15 residues. CDR1 and CDR2 (germline): MNHEY, SMNVEV (reference sequence). CDR3 residues: CASSLEGGQPGELFF. As DNA, the CDR3 is TGTGCCAGCAGTTTAGAGGGGGGGCAGCCCGGGGAGCTGTTTTTT.

The gene calls are TRBV4-2 and TRBJ2-7; TRBD1 aligns across 9 bases. Germline values: CDR1 LGHNA, CDR2 YNFKEQ. The V and J ends lost 6 bases and 3 bases, in that order; junction bases with no gene match: 3. The CDR3 loop spans 13 amino acids. The CDR3 protein is CASRAGQGYEQYF. Here the CDR3 DNA reads TGTGCCAGCAGAGCGGGACAGGGCTACGAGCAGTACTTC.

CDR3 DNA sequence: TGTGCCAGTAGTATGGCCAGCGGGGAGTCCTACGAGCAGTACTTC. It yields the protein CASSMASGESYEQYF. The J gene is TRBJ2-7, the V gene TRBV19; 7 nucleotides align to TRBD2. From germline, CDR1 is LNHDA and CDR2 SQIVND (reference sequence). CDR3 length: 15 residues. The junction had 6 bases not matched to a gene; V was cut back by 3 bases and J by 1 base.

V is TRBV5-5 and J is TRBJ1-2; D not resolved. The CDR3 covers 13 residues. Germline CDR1 SGHKS, CDR2 YYEKEE (reference sequence). The V end lost 0 bases, the J end lost 4 bases, and 7 bases lay between the germline ends. CDR3 loop: CASSLEQSYGYTF. The CDR3 DNA is TGTGCCAGCAGCTTGGAACAGAGCTATGGCTACACCTTC.

This clone was observed a handful of times. This chain connects TRBV2 to TRBJ1-6; a possible D gene is TRBD1 (5 bases). Trimming cost V 8 bases and J 7 bases, with 12 bases left between them. This CDR3 contains 13 residues. Germline assignment: CDR1 SNHLY and CDR2 FYNNEI. The CDR3 DNA follows: TGTGCCAGCTCTCGGGGGAAAAATTCACCCCTCCACTTT. It encodes CASSRGKNSPLHF.

This clone was recorded only once. This chain connects TRBV20-1 to TRBJ2-5; D possibly corresponds to TRBD2 (5 bases). CDR1 and CDR2 (germline): DFQATT, SNEGSKA (reference sequence). The CDR3 runs to 10 residues. V shed 5 bases and J shed 7 bases, with 8 bases lying between them. The CDR3 DNA reads as TGCAGTGCTGATCGGGGGACCCAGTACTTC. This encodes CSADRGTQYF.

The CDR3 coding sequence is TGTGCCAGCTCACCCCGGGGGGATCAGCCCCAGCATTTT. It is translated as CASSPRGDQPQHF. V and J are TRBV18 and TRBJ1-5, with D possibly being TRBD1 (5 bases). The CDR3 is 13 residues long. Germline loops: CDR1 KGHSH, CDR2 LQKENI. The V end was cut by 3 bases, the J end by 5 bases, with 8 bases between. Using reference TRBV18 and TRBJ1-5 for the parts outside the CDR3, the full variable domain is NAGVMQNPRHLVRRRGQEARLRCSPMKGHSHVYWYRQLPEEGLKFMVYLQKENIIDESGMPKERFSAEFPKEGPSILRIQQVVRGDSAAYFCASSPRGDQPQHFGDGTRLSIL.

The gene calls are TRBV11-2 and TRBJ1-5, with 9 bases identical to TRBD1. The CDR3 loop spans 16 amino acids. V lost 1 base and J lost 6; bases outside the gene matches: 7. Germline-derived CDR1 and CDR2 are SGHAT and FQNNGV. CDR3 sequence: CASSLAGTGIGQPQHF. The CDR3 DNA follows: TGTGCCAGCAGCTTAGCCGGGACAGGGATCGGTCAGCCCCAGCATTTT.

The rearrangement links TRBV5-1 to TRBJ1-1, with 10 positions matching TRBD1. This CDR3 region has 14 residues. V trimming: 2 bases; J trimming: 5 bases; junction bases outside the gene matches: 3. CDR1 and CDR2 (germline): SGHRS, YFSETQ. The CDR3 loop is CASSFGTGETEAFF. The DNA for the CDR3 is TGCGCCAGCAGCTTCGGGACAGGGGAAACTGAAGCTTTCTTT.

The rearrangement uses TRBV19 and TRBJ1-2, with no clear D. V dropped 5 bases and J dropped 6 bases, with 19 bases sitting between them. The CDR3 runs 15 residues. Per germline, CDR1 LNHDA and CDR2 SQIVND (reference sequence). CDR3 amino acids: CASSPWTRIEDGYTF. The CDR3 region has the DNA TGTGCCAGTAGTCCTTGGACTAGGATCGAGGATGGCTACACCTTC.

The chain has TRBV4-1 and TRBJ2-4; possibly TRBD2 for D (6 bases). Germline lookup yields CDR1 MGHRA and CDR2 YSYEKL. The CDR3 consists of 14 residues. The V end lost 2 bases, the J end lost 6 bases, and 11 bases lay between the germline ends. DNA of the CDR3: TGCGCCAGCAGCCAAAATGGACTATTAAACATTCAGTACTTC. Translating it yields CASSQNGLLNIQYF.